Below, 13 T cell receptor beta chains from the same sample are listed, as sequenced in a study of Ad26.COV2.S vaccination and SARS-CoV-2 variants (dated by TCRdb to about 2021). Libraries were constructed by the immunoSEQ multiplex PCR assay. TCRdb's version of the immuneACCESS table is confined to in-frame rearrangements and falls short of the full clone set. An unresolved V gene accounts for under half of the shortfall where checked; the remainder is of unknown origin. The sample table records around 250,000 clones; around 90% of these occur just once. About 2.8% of the sample is in the top ten clones. The treatment or condition label of this sample denotes: around 19 received Ad26.COV2.S at low or high dose, single or two shots; 5 received placebo; per-sample allocation not given. For vaccine and placebo recipients, the sequenced repertoires came from samples collected on day 63 after the first injection.

Sequencing was performed on peripheral blood, taken in a trial of Ad26.COV2.S vaccine versus placebo. These TCRs come from a person aged 18-65 years who received the Ad26.COV2.S COVID-19 vaccine or a placebo.

J is TRBJ2-3 and V is TRBV29-1, with no clear D. The V end lost 3 bases, the J end lost 2 bases, and 12 bases lay between the germline ends. Germline loops: CDR1 SQVTM, CDR2 ANQGSEA. The CDR3 is 14 residues long. CDR3 nucleotides: TGCAGCGTTGAGGCGGCGCATCTCACAGATACGCAGTATTTT. Its protein product is CSVEAAHLTDTQYF.

This chain links TRBV6-2 or TRBV6-3 with TRBJ2-7; D gene unclear. V lost 6 bases to trimming and J lost 3 bases, with 9 bases between them. This CDR3 contains 12 residues. Germline V gene data show CDR1 as MNHEY and CDR2 as SVGEGT. The CDR3 here is CASSPSLYEQYF. In DNA, the CDR3 is TGTGCCAGCAGCCCTTCGCTCTACGAGCAGTACTTC.

The V and J genes are TRBV5-6 and TRBJ1-2; 8 bases line up with TRBD1. Looked up from germline, CDR1 is SGHDT and CDR2 is YYEEEE. After removal of 6 bases from V and 10 bases from J, the junction contained 14 bases not matched to a gene. The CDR3 contains 14 residues. CDR3 residues: CASTPSPTGEVYTF. For the CDR3, the DNA is TGTGCCAGCACCCCTTCTCCGACAGGGGAGGTCTACACCTTC.

This chain joins TRBV11-2 and TRBJ2-7, with 11 bases identical to TRBD1. There are 14 residues in the CDR3. Germline V gives CDR1 SGHAT, CDR2 FQNNGV. The V gene end was trimmed by 4 bases and the J gene end by 9 bases; junction bases not matched to a gene: 8. This chain's CDR3 is CASSSDRGPVRQYF. The DNA for the CDR3 is TGTGCCAGCAGCTCGGACAGGGGGCCTGTCAGGCAGTACTTC.

This clone is a singleton in its sample. The genes are TRBV4-3 and TRBJ2-1, with D perhaps matching TRBD1 or TRBD2 (5 bases each). CDR3 length: 16 amino acids. Deletions cut 3 bases from V and 0 bases from J, with 12 bases between. Per the germline V gene, CDR1 is LGHNA and CDR2 is YSLEER. CDR3 residues: CASSQAGTTSYNEQFF. The CDR3 DNA reads as TGCGCCAGCAGCCAGGCCGGGACCACCTCCTACAATGAGCAGTTCTTC.

The rearrangement joins TRBV10-3 to TRBJ2-2, with TRBD2 as a possible D gene (6 bases). The V gene lost 11 bases and the J gene lost 4 bases, with 11 bases spanning the gap. This CDR3 has 12 residues. Germline V lookup: CDR1 ENHRY, CDR2 SYGVKD. The DNA for the CDR3 is TGTGCCGTCCATAGCGGCACCGGGGAGCTGTTTTTT. Its protein is CAVHSGTGELFF.

The chain has TRBV21-1 and TRBJ2-2; the listed D gene, TRBD1, was not tested against the DNA. TRBV21-1 is tagged as a pseudogene. The CDR3 has 17 amino acids. In DNA, the CDR3 is TGTGCCAGCAGCGCCCGACCGGGACAGGGGAACACCGGGGAGCTGTTTTTT. Translation gives CASSARPGQGNTGELFF.

The rearrangement joins TRBV9 to TRBJ2-2, with 10 positions matching TRBD1. In germline, CDR1 is SGDLS, CDR2 YYNGEE. V lost 4 bases to trimming and J lost 4 bases; unmatched junction nucleotides: 16. The CDR3 contains 19 residues. Here the CDR3 reads CASSRGDISWTGGTGELFF. CDR3 DNA: TGTGCCAGCAGCAGAGGGGACATTTCTTGGACAGGGGGCACCGGGGAGCTGTTTTTT.

The chain joins TRBV28 to TRBJ2-1, with 8 bases fitting TRBD2. This CDR3 spans 17 amino acids. The germline gives CDR1 MDHEN, CDR2 SYDVKM. Germline trimming cut 6 bases from V and 9 bases from J; bases unmatched to any gene: 19. CDR3 coding DNA: TGTGCCAGCAGACTCAGAACAGCGGGAGATGGGTTCAGTGAGCAGTTCTTC. Translating gives CASRLRTAGDGFSEQFF.

The chain joins TRBV11-2 to TRBJ1-1, with a weak D call TRBD1 (5 bases). Germline loops: CDR1 SGHAT, CDR2 FQNNGV. The CDR3 covers 18 residues. Trimming took off 1 base at V and 3 bases at J, with 21 bases between the two ends. The CDR3: CASSLGYRTYRRDTEAFF. The CDR3 DNA reads as TGTGCCAGCAGCTTAGGCTATAGGACATACAGAAGGGACACTGAAGCTTTCTTT.

This chain joins TRBV12-2 and TRBJ1-1; the table's D call, TRBD1, has no DNA check behind it. TRBV12-2 counts as a pseudogene. CDR3 length: 17 residues. The CDR3 bases are TGTGCAAGTCGCTTCACCCGAGACAGAAAAGAGAACACTGAAGCTTTCTTT. Translation gives CASRFTRDRKENTEAFF.

This chain joins TRBV7-2 and TRBJ2-7; 11 nucleotides align to TRBD2. The J segment lost 4 bases and the V segment lost 0 bases, leaving 11 bases of the junction unmatched. From germline, CDR1 is SGHTA and CDR2 FQGNSA. The CDR3 runs to 18 residues. CDR3 DNA: TGTGCCAGCAGCTTAGCTAGCGGGGGGGCTAGACACTTATACGAGCAGTACTTC. It translates to CASSLASGGARHLYEQYF.

This chain links TRBV6-2 or TRBV6-3 with TRBJ2-7, with D tentatively TRBD2 (5 bases). The V and J ends lost 6 bases and 2 bases respectively, with 14 bases between them. The CDR3 sequence is 14 residues long. Germline CDR1 and CDR2: MNHEY and SVGEGT. The CDR3 region is CASSRRAGTYEQYV. The CDR3 DNA follows: TGTGCCAGCAGCCGAAGGGCCGGGACCTACGAGCAGTACGTC.